The 21 T cell receptor beta chains below come from one sample, sequenced in a study of blood T cell repertoires in COVID-19. The method was immunoSEQ multiplex PCR; TCRdb's version includes in-frame clones alone and lacks a portion of them. This table holds about 240,000 clones, about 83% found once. Input material: peripheral blood. These receptors were obtained from a man aged 80 or over with acute or convalescent COVID-19.

The J gene is TRBJ1-1, the V gene TRBV12-3 or TRBV12-4; D is perhaps TRBD1 (5 bases). The V end was cut by 5 bases, the J end by 2 bases, with 9 bases between. The length of the CDR3 is 13 residues. The CDR3 DNA reads TGTGCCAGCAGTCGACAGAGAAACACTGAAGCTTTCTTT. Protein: CASSRQRNTEAFF.

The chain has TRBV27 and TRBJ1-6, with 10 bases lining up with TRBD1. Germline V gives CDR1 MNHEY, CDR2 SMNVEV (reference sequence). The CDR3 spans 15 residues. With 6 bases clipped from V and 6 bases from J, the junction kept 5 bases outside the gene matches. The CDR3 here is CASRPDRGLNSPLHF. DNA for the CDR3: TGTGCCAGCAGACCTGACAGGGGGCTTAATTCACCCCTCCACTTT.

V usage is TRBV3-1 (or the pseudogene TRBV3-2) and J usage is TRBJ1-2; 7 bases are shared with TRBD1. The trim removed 1 base at V and 2 bases at J, leaving 4 bases unmatched. The CDR3 is 15 amino acids. Germline CDR1 reads LGHDT; CDR2 reads YNNKEL (reference sequence). This CDR3 reads CASSQGGGVNYGYTF. In DNA, the CDR3 is TGTGCCAGCAGCCAAGGAGGGGGCGTCAACTATGGCTACACCTTC.

The rearrangement joins TRBV14 to TRBJ2-2, with TRBD1 identical over 8 bases. With V trimmed by 8 bases and J by 8 bases, 22 bases remained unmatched. Germline lookup yields CDR1 SGHDN and CDR2 FVKESK. The CDR3 totals 18 residues. DNA for the CDR3: TGTGCCAGCCGAGGTCCAGGGGGCTTGACCGGAGTGGCGGGGGAGCTGTTTTTT. This translates into CASRGPGGLTGVAGELFF. Looking up the rest from reference TRBV14 and TRBJ2-2 gives the full variable domain: EAGVTQFPSHSVIEKGQTVTLRCDPISGHDNLYWYRRVMGKEIKFLLHFVKESKQDESGMPNNRFLAERTGGTYSTLKVQPAELEDSGVYFCASRGPGGLTGVAGELFFGEGSRLTVL.

There are a few counts of this clone. The V call is TRBV9, the J call TRBJ1-2, with 7 bases identical to TRBD1. Germline V CDR1 and CDR2: SGDLS, YYNGEE. This CDR3 has 16 amino acids. Unmatched junction bases numbered 12, after V lost 7 bases and J lost 0 bases. As DNA, the CDR3 is TGTGCCAGCTCTACCAATACAGGGGCGGCTAACTATGGCTACACCTTC. Translation: CASSTNTGAANYGYTF.

The chain uses TRBV3-1 (or the pseudogene TRBV3-2) and TRBJ1-6; D may be TRBD1 (6 bases). V lost 8 bases and J lost 9, with 14 bases in between. Germline CDR1 and CDR2: LGHDT and YNNKEL (reference sequence). This CDR3 region has 13 residues. CDR3 protein: CASALRGSSPLHF. The DNA of the CDR3 is TGTGCCAGCGCCCTCAGGGGAAGTTCACCCCTCCACTTT.

This sequence joins TRBV5-6 and TRBJ1-5; tentative D call: TRBD1 (5 bases). The CDR3 has 14 amino acids. CDR1 and CDR2 from the germline V gene are SGHDT and YYEEEE. Trimming took off 1 base at V and 7 bases at J, with 12 bases between the two ends. CDR3 in amino acids: CASSLMGGEQPQHF. For the CDR3, the DNA is TGTGCCAGCAGCTTGATGGGAGGGGAACAGCCCCAGCATTTT.

V is TRBV19 and J is TRBJ1-4; maybe TRBD1 (5 bases). The V gene's germline CDR1 is LNHDA and CDR2 SQIVND (reference sequence). This CDR3 has 14 residues. V lost 6 bases to trimming and J lost 6 bases, with 14 bases between them. Written as DNA, the CDR3 is TGTGCCAGTAGATCGGGGGGGTCGGATGAAAAACTGTTTTTT. This codes for CASRSGGSDEKLFF.

This clone showed up just once. The chain employs TRBV2 and TRBJ2-5, with TRBD2 matching 12 bases. CDR1 and CDR2 from the germline V gene are SNHLY and FYNNEI. After removal of 4 bases from V and 2 bases from J, the junction contained 8 bases not matched to a gene. The CDR3 contains 17 residues. This CDR3 reads CASSAMTSGGLQETQYF. As DNA, the CDR3 is TGTGCCAGCAGTGCAATGACTAGCGGGGGACTTCAAGAGACCCAGTACTTC.

The genes are TRBV29-1 and TRBJ2-1; maybe TRBD2 (5 bases). This CDR3 has 14 amino acids. In germline, CDR1 is SQVTM, CDR2 ANQGSEA. Between the trimmed V and J ends, which lost 1 base and 2 bases, there was a span of 9 bases. The CDR3 DNA sequence: TGCAGCGTTGAAGGAGGGCTACCCTACAATGAGCAGTTCTTC. It specifies CSVEGGLPYNEQFF.

V is TRBV19 and J is TRBJ1-5; D is possibly TRBD1 (5 bases). Germline V gene lookup returns CDR1 LNHDA and CDR2 SQIVND (reference sequence). The CDR3 has 14 residues. Trimming took 4 bases from V and 11 from J, leaving 18 bases between them. CDR3 protein: CASSNRDSSRTQHF. The CDR3 coding sequence is TGTGCCAGTAGTAACCGGGACTCCTCCAGGACCCAGCATTTT.

The chain combines TRBV5-1 with TRBJ2-1, with TRBD1 matching over 8 bases. This CDR3 comprises 16 residues. Trimming removed 3 bases from V and 6 bases from J; junction bases left unmatched: 11. CDR1 is SGHRS and CDR2 is YFSETQ in the germline V gene. CDR3 bases: TGCGCCAGCAGCTACGCCGGGACAGGATTGGGCAATGAGCAGTTCTTC. Its protein is CASSYAGTGLGNEQFF.

The chain is built from TRBV21-1 and TRBJ2-7; no DNA check was done on the table's D call, TRBD1. TRBV21-1 has pseudogene status. The CDR3 runs to 14 residues. The CDR3 region is CASSLLTVLMVKYF. For the CDR3, the DNA is TGTGCCAGCAGCCTATTGACAGTCTTGATGGTAAAGTACTTC.

The chain combines TRBV24-1 with TRBJ2-1; weak D call: TRBD2 (6 bases). The V gene's germline CDR1 is KGHDR and CDR2 SFDVKD. The CDR3 runs 18 residues. V was cut by 5 bases and J by 5 bases, with 24 bases left in between. CDR3 residues: CATSGLSEGRPGDNEQFF. The DNA for the CDR3 is TGTGCCACCAGTGGTCTATCCGAGGGCAGGCCGGGGGACAATGAGCAGTTCTTC.

CDR3 DNA: TGTGCCAGCAGCTCCAGGCCGGGAGCAGTAAACAATGAGCAGTTCTTC. This encodes CASSSRPGAVNNEQFF. V usage is TRBV11-3 and J usage is TRBJ2-1; a possible D gene is TRBD2 (6 bases). Trimming pared 4 bases from V and 5 bases from J, leaving 18 bases between. Per germline, CDR1 SGHNT and CDR2 YENEEA. The CDR3 extends over 16 amino acids. Complete variable domain (other parts from reference TRBV11-3 and TRBJ2-1): EAGVVQSPRYKIIEKKQPVAFWCNPISGHNTLYWYLQNLGQGPELLIRYENEEAVDDSQLPKDRFSAERLKGVDSTLKIQPAELGDSAVYLCASSSRPGAVNNEQFFGPGTRLTVL.

The chain couples TRBV19 to TRBJ2-1, with a weak D call TRBD1 (8 bases). Germline V CDR1 and CDR2: LNHDA, SQIVND (reference sequence). Trimming cost V 5 bases and J 0 bases, with 20 bases left between them. The CDR3 covers 18 residues. This chain's CDR3 is CASSGGTGGRSSYNEQFF. Here the CDR3 DNA reads TGTGCCAGTAGTGGAGGGACAGGCGGGAGAAGCTCCTACAATGAGCAGTTCTTC.

The chain has TRBV7-8 and TRBJ1-1; the D gene is possibly TRBD1 (6 bases). This CDR3 has 14 amino acids. Trimming cost V 3 bases and J 1 base, with 9 bases left between them. Germline V gene lookup returns CDR1 SGHVS and CDR2 FQNEAQ. The CDR3 nucleotides are TGTGCCAGCAGCTTGCAACAGGGGAACACTGAAGCTTTCTTT. Its protein is CASSLQQGNTEAFF.

This clone was counted between two and nine times. The CDR3 region has the DNA TGTGCCAGCAGCTTGGATCAGGTATATGGCTACACCTTC. Encoded protein: CASSLDQVYGYTF. The V and J genes are TRBV5-5 and TRBJ1-2; D gene unclear. Germline V gives CDR1 SGHKS, CDR2 YYEKEE (reference sequence). Trimming removed 0 bases from V and 5 bases from J, with 8 bases in between. The CDR3 sequence is 13 residues long.

The chain carries TRBV6-5 and TRBJ1-1, with TRBD1 matching 10 bases. The germline CDR1 and CDR2 sequences are MNHEY and SVGAGI. The CDR3 has 13 amino acids. Germline trimming cut 7 bases from V and 5 bases from J; bases unmatched to any gene: 4. CDR3 nucleotides: TGTGCCAGCAAAGACAGGGGGCATACTGAAGCTTTCTTT. It encodes CASKDRGHTEAFF.

J is TRBJ2-1 and V is TRBV24-1; D is perhaps TRBD2 (7 bases). The germline gives CDR1 KGHDR, CDR2 SFDVKD. This CDR3 is built from 15 residues. V was trimmed by 6 bases and J by 0 bases, leaving 11 bases between them. This CDR3 is CATSSGGPSYNEQFF. DNA for the CDR3: TGTGCCACCAGTTCCGGGGGGCCCTCCTACAATGAGCAGTTCTTC.

The chain carries TRBV15 and TRBJ2-7, with 8 nucleotides matching TRBD1. The CDR3 has 15 amino acids. Trimming removed 4 bases from V and 4 bases from J; junction bases left unmatched: 9. Germline CDR1 reads LNHNV; CDR2 reads YYDKDF (reference sequence). This chain's CDR3 is CATSTGQGIAYEQYF. Written as DNA, the CDR3 is TGTGCCACCAGCACCGGACAGGGTATTGCATACGAGCAGTACTTC. Full variable domain (rest looked up from reference TRBV15 and TRBJ2-7): DAMVIQNPRYQVTQFGKPVTLSCSQTLNHNVMYWYQQKSSQAPKLLFHYYDKDFNNEADTPDNFQSRRPNTSFCFLDIRSPGLGDTAMYLCATSTGQGIAYEQYFGPGTRLTVT.